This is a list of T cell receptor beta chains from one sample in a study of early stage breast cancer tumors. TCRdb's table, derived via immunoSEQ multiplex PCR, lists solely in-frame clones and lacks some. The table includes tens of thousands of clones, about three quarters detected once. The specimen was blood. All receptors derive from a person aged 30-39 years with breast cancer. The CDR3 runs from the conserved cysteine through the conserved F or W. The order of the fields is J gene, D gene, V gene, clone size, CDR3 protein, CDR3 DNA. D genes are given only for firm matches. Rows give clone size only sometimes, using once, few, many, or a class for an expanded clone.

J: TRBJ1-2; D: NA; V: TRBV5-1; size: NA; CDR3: CASSLGTDQYGYTF; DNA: TGCGCCAGCAGCTTGGGGACAGACCAATATGGCTACACCTTC
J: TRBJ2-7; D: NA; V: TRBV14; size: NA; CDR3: CASSQASGDTYEQYF; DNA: TGTGCCAGCAGCCAAGCCTCAGGGGACACCTACGAGCAGTACTTC
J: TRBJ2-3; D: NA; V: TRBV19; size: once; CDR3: CASTPRVVGSNTDTQYF; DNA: TGTGCCAGTACCCCGAGGGTAGTCGGGAGCAACACAGATACGCAGTATTTT
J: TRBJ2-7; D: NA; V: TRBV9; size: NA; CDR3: CASSVDPQGSYEQYF; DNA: TGTGCCAGCAGCGTAGACCCCCAGGGATCCTACGAGCAGTACTTC
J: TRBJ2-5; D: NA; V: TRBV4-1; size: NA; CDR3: CASSQEGHKETQYF; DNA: TGCGCCAGCAGCCAAGAGGGACATAAAGAGACCCAGTACTTC
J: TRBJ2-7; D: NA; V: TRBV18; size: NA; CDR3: CASSPQGGSYEQYF; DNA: TGTGCCAGCTCACCACAGGGTGGGTCCTACGAGCAGTACTTC
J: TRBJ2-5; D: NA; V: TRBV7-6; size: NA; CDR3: CASSLGVETQYF; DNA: TGTGCCAGCAGCTTAGGGGTGGAGACCCAGTACTTC
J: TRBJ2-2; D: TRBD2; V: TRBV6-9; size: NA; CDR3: CASSYRGEVSTGELFF; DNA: TGTGCCAGCAGTTATCGGGGGGAGGTCAGCACCGGGGAGCTGTTTTTT
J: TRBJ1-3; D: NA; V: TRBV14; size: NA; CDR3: CASSSRSGSGNTIYF; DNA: TGTGCCAGCAGCTCAAGATCCGGCTCTGGAAACACCATATATTTT
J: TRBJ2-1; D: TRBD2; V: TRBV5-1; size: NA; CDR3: CASSLGGLAFNEQFF; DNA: TGCGCCAGCAGCTTGGGAGGACTAGCCTTCAATGAGCAGTTCTTC
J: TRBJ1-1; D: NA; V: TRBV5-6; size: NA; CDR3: CASSPGTGNEEAFF; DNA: TGTGCCAGCAGCCCCGGGACTGGCAACGAAGAAGCTTTCTTT
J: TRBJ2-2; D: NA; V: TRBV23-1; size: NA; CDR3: CASSPEEQELTGELFF; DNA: TGCGCCAGCAGTCCAGAGGAACAGGAGCTCACCGGGGAGCTGTTTTTT
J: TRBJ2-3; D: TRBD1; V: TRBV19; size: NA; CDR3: CASSKLGQGVVDADTQYF; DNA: TGTGCCAGTAGTAAGCTAGGACAGGGAGTCGTCGATGCAGATACGCAGTATTTT
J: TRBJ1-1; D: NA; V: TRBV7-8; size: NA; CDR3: CASSLVSRSSEAFF; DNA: TGTGCCAGCAGCTTAGTCTCCCGATCGAGTGAAGCTTTCTTT
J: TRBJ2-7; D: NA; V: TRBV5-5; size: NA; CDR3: CASSLAGLSSYEQYF; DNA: TGTGCCAGCAGCTTGGCAGGACTGAGCTCCTACGAGCAGTACTTC
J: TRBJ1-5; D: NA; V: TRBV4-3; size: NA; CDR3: CASSQDPSQPQHF; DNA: TGCGCCAGCAGCCAAGATCCGTCTCAGCCCCAGCATTTT
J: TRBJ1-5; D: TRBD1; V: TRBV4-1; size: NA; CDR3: CASSQSDRDNQPQHF; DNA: TGCGCCAGCAGCCAATCCGACAGGGACAATCAGCCCCAGCATTTT
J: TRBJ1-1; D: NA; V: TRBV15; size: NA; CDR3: CATSRDPGGVTEAFF; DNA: TGTGCCACCAGCAGAGATCCGGGTGGCGTTACCGAAGCTTTCTTT
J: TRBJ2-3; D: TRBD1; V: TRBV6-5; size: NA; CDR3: CASSLQGQSTDTQYF; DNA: TGTGCCAGCAGTCTACAGGGGCAGAGCACAGATACGCAGTATTTT
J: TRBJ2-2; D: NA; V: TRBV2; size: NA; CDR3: CASSEYQVWTGELFF; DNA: TGTGCCAGCAGTGAATACCAGGTTTGGACCGGGGAGCTGTTTTTT
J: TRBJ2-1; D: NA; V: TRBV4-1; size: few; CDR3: CASSPSGSSYNEQFF; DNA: TGCGCCAGCAGCCCCAGCGGCTCCTCCTACAATGAGCAGTTCTTC
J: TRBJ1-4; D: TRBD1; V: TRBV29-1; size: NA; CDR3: CSAGTGGDEKLFF; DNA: TGCAGCGCTGGGACAGGGGGAGATGAAAAACTGTTTTTT
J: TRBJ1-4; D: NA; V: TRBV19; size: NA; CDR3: CASSIGRDPNEKLFF; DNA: TGTGCCAGTAGTATCGGAAGGGATCCTAATGAAAAACTGTTTTTT
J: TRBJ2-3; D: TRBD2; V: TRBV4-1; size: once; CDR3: CASSQYYPLGTSGNFPLDTQYF; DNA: TGCGCCAGCAGCCAATATTATCCCCTTGGGACTAGCGGGAACTTCCCCCTCGATACGCAGTATTTT
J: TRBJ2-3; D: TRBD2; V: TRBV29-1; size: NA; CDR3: CSVLGGVREISTDTQYF; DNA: TGCAGCGTTCTCGGGGGGGTGCGGGAGATAAGCACAGATACGCAGTATTTT
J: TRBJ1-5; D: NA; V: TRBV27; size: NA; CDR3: CASSPWISPWDQPQHF; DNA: TGTGCCAGCAGTCCCTGGATCTCTCCATGGGATCAGCCCCAGCATTTT
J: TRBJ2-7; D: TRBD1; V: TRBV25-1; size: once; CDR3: CASSESGGTYEQYF; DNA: TGTGCCAGCAGTGAGTCAGGGGGTACCTACGAGCAGTACTTC
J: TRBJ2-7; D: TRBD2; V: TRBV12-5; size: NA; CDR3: CASGLIAGRSPYEQYF; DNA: TGTGCTAGTGGTCTTATAGCGGGAAGGTCCCCCTACGAGCAGTACTTC
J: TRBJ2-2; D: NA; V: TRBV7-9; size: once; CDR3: CASSPRAQNTGELFF; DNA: TGTGCCAGCAGCCCTAGAGCACAGAACACCGGGGAGCTGTTTTTT
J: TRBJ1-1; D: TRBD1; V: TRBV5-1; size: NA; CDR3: CASSRTGGTNTEAFF; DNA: TGCGCCAGCAGCCGGACAGGGGGTACGAACACTGAAGCTTTCTTT
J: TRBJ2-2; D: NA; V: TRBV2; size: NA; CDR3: CASKADAGELFF; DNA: TGTGCCAGCAAGGCGGACGCCGGGGAGCTGTTTTTT